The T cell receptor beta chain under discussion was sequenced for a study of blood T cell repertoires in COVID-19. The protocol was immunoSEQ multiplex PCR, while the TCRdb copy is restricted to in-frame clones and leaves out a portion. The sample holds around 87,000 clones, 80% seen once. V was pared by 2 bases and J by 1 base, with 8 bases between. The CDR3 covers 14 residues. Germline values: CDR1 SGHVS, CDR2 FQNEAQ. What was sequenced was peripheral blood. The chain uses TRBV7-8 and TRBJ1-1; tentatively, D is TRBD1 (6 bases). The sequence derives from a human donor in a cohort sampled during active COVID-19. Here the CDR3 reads CASSLRTENTEAFF. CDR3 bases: TGTGCCAGCAGCTTACGGACAGAGAACACTGAAGCTTTCTTT.